This T cell receptor (beta chain) was profiled in a study of cytomegalovirus exposure and HLA in healthy donors. Background on the study: Of roughly 400 genotyped donors, around 84% clustered with self-reported Caucasian donors.

The PCR had 60 Vbeta and 13 Jbeta primers. Sequencing was performed with immunoSEQ multiplex PCR; in TCRdb, only in-frame clones are kept and a portion is missing. The table shows some 90,000 clones, with around 81% occurring only once. Nominal health characterized the donors when sampled, though unrecorded immune exposures were likely. Germline assignment: CDR1 SGHTA and CDR2 FQGTGA. This CDR3 has 13 residues. Trimming shortened V by 2 bases and J by 5 bases, and 8 bases separated the two germline ends. Whole-study findings and limits: Excluded were some V segments that proved indistinguishable, including TRBV6-2 and TRBV6-3.

As for this clone: Antigen: not known.

Sequencing was done on a sample of PBMCs. This sequence was found in a woman in her 70s in good health and CMV-seropositive. The rearrangement uses TRBV7-3 and TRBJ2-3; D unclear. CDR3 DNA sequence: TGTGCCAGCAGCTTAGGCCGCCGAGATACGCAGTATTTT. Residues: CASSLGRRDTQYF.